This TCR beta chain emerged from a study of shared clonotypes between healthy human individuals. Whole-study results and caveats: In contrast to clonotypes shared by all four donors, non-shared clonotypes had lower generation probabilities. Memory subsets generally showed lower estimated richness than naive subsets. With a handful of donors compared, 4.5% to 6.5% of naive CD4 clonotypes were shared.

On this clone itself: Its antigen is currently unknown.

V dropped 5 bases and J dropped 1; count of bases not matched to a gene: 4. Per germline, CDR1 SEHNR and CDR2 FQNEAQ (reference sequence). The CDR3 runs 15 residues. Clones were sequenced by immunoSEQ multiplex PCR, and TCRdb holds only the in-frame ones, with some missing. The sample has roughly 2 million clones; nearly 97% are singletons. This TCR derives from a young man in good health. This chain joins TRBV7-9 and TRBJ2-7, with TRBD2 identical over 11 bases. The sample comprised naive CD4+ T cells sorted from blood. Subset specified: CD45RA+ positively selected. The CDR3 spells CASSPSGGTSYEQYF. The CDR3 DNA reads TGTGCCAGCAGCCCTAGCGGGGGGACTTCCTACGAGCAGTACTTC. The full variable domain, rest sourced from reference TRBV7-9 and TRBJ2-7, is DTGVSQNPRHKITKRGQNVTFRCDPISEHNRLYWYRQTLGQGPEFLTYFQNEAQLEKSRLLSDRFSAERPKGSFSTLEIQRTEQGDSAMYLCASSPSGGTSYEQYFGPGTRLTVT.